The 31 T cell receptor beta chains in this list originate from one sample, sequenced in a study of cytomegalovirus exposure and HLA in healthy donors. This PCR relied on a set of 60 Vbeta primers and 13 Jbeta primers. Data came from immunoSEQ multiplex PCR; TCRdb stores just in-frame clones and leaves some out. The sample lists 95,000 to 150,000 clones; 8.5% to 9% were seen once. Sequencing used PBMCs. The receptor set was obtained from a woman between 40 and 55 years old in good health and CMV-seropositive.

This clone came up a few times. This chain uses TRBV6-1 with TRBJ2-6; D gene unclear. The CDR3 consists of 13 residues. Trimming stripped 8 bases from V and 0 bases from J, with 5 bases between. Germline lookup yields CDR1 MNHNS and CDR2 SASEGT. CDR3 sequence reads: CASESSGANVLTF. CDR3 sequence (DNA): TGTGCCAGCGAGAGCTCTGGGGCCAACGTCCTGACTTTC.

The rearrangement joins TRBV30 to TRBJ1-5; D uncertain. V gave up 0 bases and J gave up 2 bases, with 14 bases separating them. Germline V gives CDR1 GTSNPN, CDR2 SVGIG (reference sequence). This CDR3 is 16 amino acids long. The CDR3 sequence: CAWSVSEVSGNQPQHF. The CDR3 region has the DNA TGTGCCTGGAGTGTATCCGAGGTTTCGGGCAATCAGCCCCAGCATTTT.

This clone appeared a few times. The rearrangement uses TRBV6-5 and TRBJ1-5, with D tentatively TRBD1 (6 bases). The CDR3 runs 13 residues. Deletions cut 8 bases from V and 5 bases from J, with 13 bases between. The germline gives CDR1 MNHEY, CDR2 SVGAGI. CDR3 loop: CASQRGFDQPQHF. DNA of the CDR3: TGTGCCAGCCAAAGGGGGTTTGATCAGCCCCAGCATTTT.

J is TRBJ2-1 and V is TRBV4-1, with D possibly matching TRBD1 (7 bases). Trimming removed 4 bases at V and 1 base at J, with 17 bases between. This CDR3 spans 17 amino acids. Germline loops: CDR1 MGHRA, CDR2 YSYEKL. This CDR3 reads CASSRGQAGGSYNEQFF. CDR3 bases: TGCGCCAGCAGCCGTGGACAGGCCGGGGGTTCCTACAATGAGCAGTTCTTC.

V usage is TRBV27 and J usage is TRBJ1-1; 11 bases align to TRBD1. Trimming cost V 4 bases and J 5 bases; bases outside gene matches: 12. The CDR3 consists of 17 residues. CDR1 and CDR2 (germline): MNHEY, SMNVEV (reference sequence). Here the CDR3 DNA reads TGTGCCAGCAGTTCATCAAGGGACAGGGGGTTAGGAACTGAAGCTTTCTTT. The encoded protein is CASSSSRDRGLGTEAFF.

The chain couples TRBV6-1 to TRBJ1-1, with TRBD1 as a possible D gene (5 bases). Germline CDR1 and CDR2: MNHNS and SASEGT. This CDR3 spans 15 amino acids. V dropped 2 bases and J dropped 4 bases, with 14 bases sitting between them. The CDR3 bases are TGTGCCAGCAGTGAATTCTTGACCGGGGGCACTGAAGCTTTCTTT. It encodes CASSEFLTGGTEAFF.

In this sample, this clone turned up a few times. This sequence joins TRBV7-3 and TRBJ1-6; possible D gene TRBD1, 6 bases. The germline gives CDR1 SGHTA, CDR2 FQGTGA. CDR3 length: 15 residues. V was pared by 5 bases and J by 7 bases, with 15 bases between. The CDR3 protein is CASSQYREGNSPLHF. The CDR3 DNA reads TGTGCCAGCAGCCAATACAGGGAAGGGAATTCACCCCTCCACTTT. Looking up the rest from reference TRBV7-3 and TRBJ1-6 gives the full variable domain: GAGVSQTPSNKVTEKGKYVELRCDPISGHTALYWYRQSLGQGPEFLIYFQGTGAADDSGLPNDRFFAVRPEGSVSTLKIQRTERGDSAVYLCASSQYREGNSPLHFGNGTRLTVT.

This clone was observed a few times. The chain combines TRBV6-5 with TRBJ2-7; a weak D match, TRBD1 (6 bases). V was clipped by 7 bases and J by 3 bases, with 13 bases between them. Germline V gene data show CDR1 as MNHEY and CDR2 as SVGAGI. The CDR3 is made up of 13 amino acids. CDR3 protein: CASIKQGSYEQYF. CDR3 nucleotides: TGTGCCAGCATTAAACAGGGTAGCTACGAGCAGTACTTC.

This clone was observed a handful of times. The chain combines TRBV7-6 with TRBJ1-1; 10 nucleotides align to TRBD1. Germline CDR1 SGHVS, CDR2 FNYEAQ. The CDR3 length is 15 residues. V was pared by 5 bases and J by 1 base, with 4 bases of the junction left unmatched. CDR3 in DNA: TGTGCCAGCAGCCTTCGACAGGGGGCGAACACTGAAGCTTTCTTT. It specifies CASSLRQGANTEAFF.

This chain links TRBV10-2 with TRBJ2-1; 8 bases are a match to TRBD1. V shed 6 bases and J 7 bases; nucleotides not matched to a gene: 8. CDR3 length equals 14 residues. CDR1 and CDR2 (germline): WSHSY, SAAADI. In DNA form, the CDR3 reads TGCGCCAGCAGCCTCGCAGGGGGCATGAATGAGCAGTTCTTC. Protein: CASSLAGGMNEQFF.

This clone showed up just a few times. The rearrangement uses TRBV5-1 and TRBJ1-1; D possibly corresponds to TRBD1 (5 bases). Germline lookup yields CDR1 SGHRS and CDR2 YFSETQ. V was shortened by 0 bases and J by 4 bases, with 13 bases between the two germline ends. CDR3 size: 15 residues. The CDR3 nucleotides are TGCGCCAGCAGCTTGGTCGCAGGGATGACCACTGAAGCTTTCTTT. Its translation is CASSLVAGMTTEAFF.

The V gene is TRBV5-1, the J gene TRBJ2-2, with TRBD2 matching 10 bases. Trimming cost V 1 base and J 5 bases; bases outside gene matches: 14. This CDR3 has 19 amino acids. Germline V gene lookup returns CDR1 SGHRS and CDR2 YFSETQ. Here the CDR3 reads CASSLRFISGGAGTGELFF. CDR3 sequence (DNA): TGCGCCAGCAGCTTGCGGTTTATCAGCGGGGGGGCCGGGACCGGGGAGCTGTTTTTT.

This clone appeared a few times. The J gene is TRBJ2-3, the V gene TRBV6-1, with 11 positions matching TRBD1. This CDR3 spans 14 amino acids. Germline V CDR1 and CDR2: MNHNS, SASEGT. The J segment lost 3 bases and the V segment lost 6 bases, leaving 2 bases of the junction unmatched. Here the CDR3 DNA reads TGTGCCAGCAGGGACAGGGGGCGGACAGATACGCAGTATTTT. Protein: CASRDRGRTDTQYF.

This clone has a handful of counts. The chain recombines TRBV5-4 with TRBJ2-2; no reliable D call. The CDR3 consists of 14 residues. The germline V gene encodes CDR1 SGHNT and CDR2 YYREEE (reference sequence). Trimming removed 0 bases at V and 3 bases at J, with 6 bases between. CDR3 in amino acids: CASSLGLHTGELFF. DNA of the CDR3: TGTGCCAGCAGCTTGGGACTTCACACCGGGGAGCTGTTTTTT.

This clone turned up a few times. This CDR3 is also generated by other DNA sequences in the sample. This sequence joins TRBV4-2 and TRBJ2-1; no definite D call. Germline CDR1 and CDR2: LGHNA and YNFKEQ. This CDR3 is 12 amino acids long. V was pared by 4 bases and J by 5 bases, with 6 bases between. The CDR3 DNA follows: TGTGCCAGCAGCCCTTCTGACAATGAGCAGTTCTTC. Protein: CASSPSDNEQFF.

This clone has a handful of counts. The chain is built from TRBV27 and TRBJ1-1; 7 bases match TRBD1. Germline CDR1 is MNHEY and CDR2 is SMNVEV (reference sequence). The CDR3 spans 14 residues. The V segment lost 6 bases and the J segment 5 bases; nucleotides outside the gene matches: 9. The CDR3 is CASRPTPTGTEAFF. The CDR3 nucleotides read TGTGCCAGCAGACCGACGCCGACAGGGACTGAAGCTTTCTTT.

This clone was counted between two and nine times. Within the sample, other DNA sequences also encode this same CDR3. The chain is built from TRBV25-1 and TRBJ1-2, with unresolved D. Trimming took off 3 bases at V and 2 bases at J, with 10 bases between the two ends. The CDR3 is 14 amino acids. Germline V gene data show CDR1 as MGHDK and CDR2 as SYGVNS. CDR3 region: CASSDLGENYGYTF. The CDR3 bases are TGTGCCAGCAGTGACCTAGGCGAAAACTATGGCTACACCTTC.

This clone was seen a handful of times. V is TRBV5-1 and J is TRBJ1-1; a possible D gene is TRBD1 (5 bases). Germline V CDR1 and CDR2: SGHRS, YFSETQ. This CDR3 comprises 15 residues. The ends were cut back, 0 bases at V and 1 base at J, with 10 bases in the middle. The CDR3 loop is CASSLGGAPNTEAFF. CDR3 coding DNA: TGCGCCAGCAGCTTGGGGGGCGCACCGAACACTGAAGCTTTCTTT.

In this sample, this clone turned up a few times. The genes are TRBV27 and TRBJ2-7, with a tentative D call TRBD2 (7 bases). From germline, CDR1 is MNHEY and CDR2 SMNVEV (reference sequence). Trimming took 2 bases from V and 7 from J, leaving 15 bases between them. This CDR3 comprises 14 residues. CDR3 residues: CASSLGGGVGEQYF. CDR3 in DNA: TGTGCCAGCAGTTTAGGCGGGGGCGTAGGGGAGCAGTACTTC.

Turning to this clone: This CDR3 is also generated by other DNA sequences in the sample. V gene TRBV4-1 combines with J gene TRBJ1-1; TRBD1 is a possible D gene (5 bases). Trimming removed 6 bases from V and 0 bases from J, with 23 bases in between. CDR1 and CDR2 from the germline V gene are MGHRA and YSYEKL. The CDR3 sequence is 18 residues long. The CDR3 spells CASSQAIRPGLLNTEAFF. The CDR3, as DNA: TGCGCCAGCAGTCAGGCAATTCGCCCGGGACTGCTGAACACTGAAGCTTTCTTT.

The gene calls are TRBV6-5 and TRBJ2-7; D gene unclear. V was clipped by 0 bases and J by 4 bases, with 16 bases between them. CDR3 size: 16 residues. The V gene's germline CDR1 is MNHEY and CDR2 SVGAGI. Here the CDR3 DNA reads TGTGCCAGCAGTTACTCGGTGACTTTCCCCCTTTACGAGCAGTACTTC. It is translated as CASSYSVTFPLYEQYF.

This sequence joins TRBV25-1 and TRBJ2-7; no reliable D call. Trimming took 3 bases from V and 5 from J, leaving 14 bases between them. CDR1 and CDR2 from the germline V gene are MGHDK and SYGVNS. This CDR3 comprises 14 residues. The CDR3 loop is CASSERAFPNEQYF. CDR3 DNA: TGTGCCAGCAGTGAGAGAGCTTTCCCCAACGAGCAGTACTTC.

This clone turned up a few times. The J gene is TRBJ1-1, the V gene TRBV6-6, with TRBD1 as a possible D gene (5 bases). The ends were cut back, 3 bases at V and 8 bases at J, with 13 bases in the middle. Germline V gene data show CDR1 as MNHNY and CDR2 as SVGAGI (reference sequence). This CDR3 contains 13 residues. CDR3 nucleotide sequence: TGTGCCAGCAGTTATAGGGGCAGGCCAGAAGCTTTCTTT. Encoded protein: CASSYRGRPEAFF.

CDR3 nucleotides: TGCGCCAGCAGTCCCCGGGGGGAGACCCAGTACTTC. The encoded protein is CASSPRGETQYF. V gene TRBV10-2 combines with J gene TRBJ2-5, with a weak D call TRBD2 (6 bases). This CDR3 is 12 amino acids long. Germline loops: CDR1 WSHSY, CDR2 SAAADI. V was trimmed by 5 bases and J by 5 bases, leaving 9 bases between them.

This clone has more than one count but fewer than ten. This chain links TRBV4-2 with TRBJ1-1; D is unclear. There are 16 residues in the CDR3. With 3 bases removed from V and 5 bases from J, the gap between germline ends came to 19 bases. Germline V gene sequence: CDR1 LGHNA, CDR2 YNFKEQ. The CDR3 nucleotides are TGTGCCAGCAGCCATGGATCGGGTTTGGGTGTAACTGAAGCTTTCTTT. Residues: CASSHGSGLGVTEAFF.

This rearrangement joins TRBV15 to TRBJ2-7; a weak D match, TRBD2 (5 bases). The CDR3 extends over 13 amino acids. Per the germline V gene, CDR1 is LNHNV and CDR2 is YYDKDF (reference sequence). The V gene lost 8 bases and the J gene lost 6 bases, with 17 bases spanning the gap. This CDR3 is CATGVRDRGEQYF. The CDR3 coding sequence is TGTGCCACCGGGGTAAGGGATCGGGGCGAGCAGTACTTC.

This chain links TRBV5-1 with TRBJ2-3; TRBD2 aligns across 14 bases. Germline assignment: CDR1 SGHRS and CDR2 YFSETQ. V was pared by 3 bases and J by 5 bases, with 5 bases of the junction left unmatched. This CDR3 has 16 amino acids. The CDR3 bases are TGCGCCAGCAGCTACGGACTAGCGGGGGGACGAGATACGCAGTATTTT. Protein sequence: CASSYGLAGGRDTQYF.

This clone was seen only a few times. This chain links TRBV5-4 with TRBJ2-1, with 8 positions matching TRBD1. This CDR3 has 15 amino acids. Germline CDR1 is SGHNT and CDR2 is YYREEE (reference sequence). J lost 5 bases, V lost 4 bases, and 8 bases had no gene match. The CDR3 coding sequence is TGTGCCAGCAGCGATCGGACAGGGTCTAACAATGAGCAGTTCTTC. This encodes CASSDRTGSNNEQFF.

There are a few counts of this clone. This chain's CDR3 is CASSPLAGGTDTQYF. In nucleotides, the CDR3 is TGTGCCAGCAGCCCACTAGCGGGGGGAACAGATACGCAGTATTTT. The genes are TRBV5-6 and TRBJ2-3, with 12 bases identical to TRBD2. Germline CDR1 reads SGHDT; CDR2 reads YYEEEE. With V trimmed by 4 bases and J by 3 bases, 3 bases remained unmatched. There are 15 residues in the CDR3.

The CDR3 here is CASSFSWNTEAFF. CDR3 nucleotide sequence: TGTGCCAGCAGTTTCTCTTGGAACACTGAAGCTTTCTTT. This chain joins TRBV28 and TRBJ1-1; D is undetermined. The CDR3 consists of 13 residues. CDR1 is MDHEN and CDR2 is SYDVKM in the germline V gene. Trimming took off 3 bases at V and 1 base at J, with 6 bases between the two ends.

The table lists this clone with a few counts. The chain couples TRBV5-1 to TRBJ2-3, with TRBD2 identical over 8 bases. Germline values: CDR1 SGHRS, CDR2 YFSETQ. CDR3 length equals 14 residues. Trimming cost V 4 bases and J 0 bases; bases outside gene matches: 1. CDR3 DNA sequence: TGCGCCAGCAGCCGGGGGGGCAGCACAGATACGCAGTATTTT. This translates into CASSRGGSTDTQYF. Full variable domain (rest looked up from reference TRBV5-1 and TRBJ2-3): KAGVTQTPRYLIKTRGQQVTLSCSPISGHRSVSWYQQTPGQGLQFLFEYFSETQRNKGNFPGRFSGRQFSNSRSEMNVSTLELGDSALYLCASSRGGSTDTQYFGPGTRLTVL.